The 8 T cell receptor beta chains reported below all come from one sample, sequenced in a study of beta chain features in type 1 diabetes. The entirety of the isolated RNA underwent reverse transcription, so expressed TCRB transcripts were sequenced. TCRdb keeps only in-frame clones here, not all; method: immunoSEQ multiplex PCR. Here the sample spans over 500,000 clones, around a sixth being singletons. Sequenced material: naive CD4+ T cells from blood. These receptors all come from a young man in good health.

V and J are TRBV28 and TRBJ1-3, with 8 nucleotides matching TRBD1. V dropped 6 bases and J dropped 3; count of bases not matched to a gene: 7. The CDR3 totals 15 residues. In germline, CDR1 is MDHEN, CDR2 SYDVKM. DNA of the CDR3: TGTGCCAGCAGAGGGACAGGTTTGCGTGGAAACACCATATATTTT. Residues: CASRGTGLRGNTIYF.

As DNA, the CDR3 is TGTGCCAGCAGCTTAGACGGAGGGCGTGAAGCTTTCTTT. Amino acids: CASSLDGGREAFF. The rearrangement links TRBV7-9 to TRBJ1-1; no clear D. The CDR3 is 13 residues long. V lost 1 base and J 7 bases, leaving 10 bases between the germline ends. The germline CDR1 and CDR2 sequences are SEHNR and FQNEAQ (reference sequence).

The chain is built from TRBV6-5 and TRBJ2-2; perhaps D is TRBD1 or TRBD2 (5 bases each). Trimming cost V 2 bases and J 4 bases, with 8 bases left between them. The CDR3 loop spans 14 amino acids. Germline values: CDR1 MNHEY, CDR2 SVGAGI. CDR3 protein: CASSYAGGTGELFF. The CDR3 nucleotides are TGTGCCAGCAGTTACGCTGGGGGCACCGGGGAGCTGTTTTTT.

The CDR3 sequence: CASSSRRQGSTDTQYF. CDR3 bases: TGTGCCAGCAGCTCTCGCAGACAGGGCAGCACAGATACGCAGTATTTT. The rearrangement joins TRBV7-2 to TRBJ2-3, with 7 nucleotides matching TRBD1. V gave up 4 bases and J gave up 0 bases; unmatched junction bases: 7. This CDR3 spans 16 amino acids. Germline V gene lookup returns CDR1 SGHTA and CDR2 FQGNSA.

The gene calls are TRBV4-2 and TRBJ2-5; 8 bases are a match to TRBD1. Losses at the gene ends were 0 bases for V and 3 bases for J; bases not matched to a gene: 6. Germline V CDR1 and CDR2: LGHNA, YNFKEQ. The CDR3 runs to 16 residues. The CDR3 nucleotides are TGTGCCAGCAGCCAAGAAGGGCGGACAGGGAAAGAGACCCAGTACTTC. This gives the protein CASSQEGRTGKETQYF.

The chain employs TRBV29-1 and TRBJ1-5; D is undetermined. The germline gives CDR1 SQVTM, CDR2 ANQGSEA. This CDR3 has 13 amino acids. The V gene lost 4 bases and the J gene lost 3 bases, with 10 bases spanning the gap. The CDR3 DNA reads as TGCAGCGTTGGGGTCCGCTACAATCAGCCCCAGCATTTT. This translates into CSVGVRYNQPQHF.

This clone was seen a handful of times. This chain connects TRBV9 to TRBJ2-7; D possibly corresponds to TRBD1 (6 bases). Trimming removed 0 bases at V and 1 base at J, with 11 bases between. From germline, CDR1 is SGDLS and CDR2 YYNGEE. The CDR3 has 15 residues. The CDR3 protein is CASSVGGQTSYEQYF. In DNA, the CDR3 is TGTGCCAGCAGCGTAGGCGGACAGACATCCTACGAGCAGTACTTC.

The genes are TRBV30 and TRBJ1-1, with TRBD1 matching 7 bases. This CDR3 has 14 residues. Germline loops: CDR1 GTSNPN, CDR2 SVGIG (reference sequence). The J segment lost 5 bases and the V segment lost 3 bases, leaving 9 bases of the junction unmatched. The CDR3 here is CAWSPRQGRTEAFF. CDR3 DNA sequence: TGTGCCTGGAGCCCCCGACAGGGCCGAACTGAAGCTTTCTTT. The complete variable domain, with remaining parts taken from reference TRBV30 and TRBJ1-1, reads SQTIHQWPATLVQPVGSPLSLECTVEGTSNPNLYWYRQAAGRGLQLLFYSVGIGQISSEVPQNLSASRPQDRQFILSSKKLLLSDSGFYLCAWSPRQGRTEAFFGQGTRLTVV.